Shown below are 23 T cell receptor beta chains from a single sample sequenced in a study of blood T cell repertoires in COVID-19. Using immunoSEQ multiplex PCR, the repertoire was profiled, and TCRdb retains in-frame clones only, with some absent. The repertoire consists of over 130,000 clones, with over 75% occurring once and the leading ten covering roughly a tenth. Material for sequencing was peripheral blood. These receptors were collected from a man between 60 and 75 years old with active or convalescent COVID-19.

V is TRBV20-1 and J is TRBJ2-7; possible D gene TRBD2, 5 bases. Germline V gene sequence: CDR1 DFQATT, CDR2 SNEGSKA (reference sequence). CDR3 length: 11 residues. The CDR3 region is CTPGGAAVEYF. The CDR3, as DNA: TGCACTCCAGGTGGAGCGGCTGTGGAGTACTTC.

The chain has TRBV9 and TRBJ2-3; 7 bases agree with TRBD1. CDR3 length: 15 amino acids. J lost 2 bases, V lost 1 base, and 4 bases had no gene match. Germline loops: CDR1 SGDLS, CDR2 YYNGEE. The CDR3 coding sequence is TGTGCCAGCAGCGTATTTGGGACAGACACAGATACGCAGTATTTT. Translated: CASSVFGTDTDTQYF.

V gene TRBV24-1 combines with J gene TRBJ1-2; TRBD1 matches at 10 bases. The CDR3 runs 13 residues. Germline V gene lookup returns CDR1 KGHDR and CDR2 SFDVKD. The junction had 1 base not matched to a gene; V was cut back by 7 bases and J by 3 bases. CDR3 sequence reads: CATRGTGDYGYTF. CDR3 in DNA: TGTGCCACCAGGGGGACAGGGGACTATGGCTACACCTTC.

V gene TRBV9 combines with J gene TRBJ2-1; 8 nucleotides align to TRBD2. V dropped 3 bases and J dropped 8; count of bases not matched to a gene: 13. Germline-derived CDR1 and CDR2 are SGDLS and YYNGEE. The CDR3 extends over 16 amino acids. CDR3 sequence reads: CASSAGLGSVVDEQFF. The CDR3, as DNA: TGTGCCAGCAGCGCGGGACTAGGATCGGTAGTGGATGAGCAGTTCTTC.

For the CDR3, the DNA is TGTGCCAGCAGTTTACGGACTTCTGGGGCCAACGTCCTGACTTTC. Amino acids: CASSLRTSGANVLTF. The V gene is TRBV27, the J gene TRBJ2-6; D might be TRBD2 (5 bases). V was cut by 2 bases and J by 1 base, with 6 bases left in between. The V gene's germline CDR1 is MNHEY and CDR2 SMNVEV (reference sequence). The CDR3 sequence is 15 residues long.

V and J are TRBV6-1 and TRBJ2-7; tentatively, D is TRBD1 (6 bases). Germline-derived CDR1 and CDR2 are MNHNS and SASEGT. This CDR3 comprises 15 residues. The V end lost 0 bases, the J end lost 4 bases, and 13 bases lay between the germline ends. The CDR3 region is CASSEATGHRYEQYF. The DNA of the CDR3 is TGTGCCAGCAGTGAAGCAACAGGGCATAGATACGAGCAGTACTTC.

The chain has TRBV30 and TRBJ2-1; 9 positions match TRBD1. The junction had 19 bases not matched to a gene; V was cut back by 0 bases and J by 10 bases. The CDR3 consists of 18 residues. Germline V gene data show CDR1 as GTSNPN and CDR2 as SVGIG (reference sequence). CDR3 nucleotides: TGTGCCTGGAGTGTAGGTCCCGGGACAGGGATGGGGGCACGGGAGCAGTTCTTC. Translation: CAWSVGPGTGMGAREQFF.

This CDR3 is CASSKQREGPPGADTQYF. CDR3 bases: TGTGCCAGCAGCAAACAACGCGAGGGACCTCCAGGGGCAGATACGCAGTATTTT. V is TRBV3-1 (or the pseudogene TRBV3-2) and J is TRBJ2-3, with a weak D call TRBD1 (6 bases). The CDR3 is 18 amino acids. The V gene lost 5 bases and the J gene lost 4 bases, with 25 bases spanning the gap. Looked up from germline, CDR1 is LGHDT and CDR2 is YNNKEL (reference sequence).

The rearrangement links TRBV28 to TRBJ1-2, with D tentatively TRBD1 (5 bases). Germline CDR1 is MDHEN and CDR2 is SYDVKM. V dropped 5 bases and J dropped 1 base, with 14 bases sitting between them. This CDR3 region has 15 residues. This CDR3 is CASSGNGGYNYGYTF. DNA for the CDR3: TGTGCCAGCAGTGGAAACGGGGGATATAACTATGGCTACACCTTC.

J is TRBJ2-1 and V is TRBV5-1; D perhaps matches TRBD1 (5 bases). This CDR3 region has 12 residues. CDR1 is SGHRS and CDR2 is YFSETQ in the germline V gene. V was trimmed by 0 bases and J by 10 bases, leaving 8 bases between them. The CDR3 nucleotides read TGCGCCAGCAGCTTGGGGGGCCTAGAGCAGTTCTTC. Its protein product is CASSLGGLEQFF.

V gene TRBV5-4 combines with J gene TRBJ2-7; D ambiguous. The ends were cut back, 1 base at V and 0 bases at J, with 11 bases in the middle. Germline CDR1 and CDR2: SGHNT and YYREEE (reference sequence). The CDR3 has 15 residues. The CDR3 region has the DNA TGTGCCAGCAGCTTGTCGGGTTGGAGCTCCTACGAGCAGTACTTC. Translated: CASSLSGWSSYEQYF. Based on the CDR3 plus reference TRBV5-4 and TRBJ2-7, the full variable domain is ETGVTQSPTHLIKTRGQQVTLRCSSQSGHNTVSWYQQALGQGPQFIFQYYREEENGRGNFPPRFSGLQFPNYSSELNVNALELDDSALYLCASSLSGWSSYEQYFGPGTRLTVT.

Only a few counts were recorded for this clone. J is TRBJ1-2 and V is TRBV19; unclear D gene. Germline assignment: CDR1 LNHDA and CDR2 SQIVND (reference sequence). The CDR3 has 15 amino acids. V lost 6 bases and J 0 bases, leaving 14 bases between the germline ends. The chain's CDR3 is CASRTPEGANYGYTF. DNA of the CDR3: TGTGCCAGTAGAACGCCCGAGGGCGCTAACTATGGCTACACCTTC.

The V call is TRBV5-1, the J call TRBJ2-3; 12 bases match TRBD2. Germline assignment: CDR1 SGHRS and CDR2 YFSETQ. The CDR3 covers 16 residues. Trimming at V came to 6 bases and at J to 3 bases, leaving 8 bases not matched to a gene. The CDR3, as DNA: TGCGCCAGCATGCTAGCGGGAGGGAGTTGGACAGATACGCAGTATTTT. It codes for CASMLAGGSWTDTQYF. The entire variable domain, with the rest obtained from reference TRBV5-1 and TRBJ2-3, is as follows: KAGVTQTPRYLIKTRGQQVTLSCSPISGHRSVSWYQQTPGQGLQFLFEYFSETQRNKGNFPGRFSGRQFSNSRSEMNVSTLELGDSALYLCASMLAGGSWTDTQYFGPGTRLTVL.

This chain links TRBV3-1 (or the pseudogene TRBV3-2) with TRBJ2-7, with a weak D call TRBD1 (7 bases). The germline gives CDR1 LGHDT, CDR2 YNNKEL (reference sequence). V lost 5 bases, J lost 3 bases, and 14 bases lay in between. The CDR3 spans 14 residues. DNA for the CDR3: TGTGCCAGCAGCACGCGGGACAGAGACTACGAGCAGTACTTC. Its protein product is CASSTRDRDYEQYF.

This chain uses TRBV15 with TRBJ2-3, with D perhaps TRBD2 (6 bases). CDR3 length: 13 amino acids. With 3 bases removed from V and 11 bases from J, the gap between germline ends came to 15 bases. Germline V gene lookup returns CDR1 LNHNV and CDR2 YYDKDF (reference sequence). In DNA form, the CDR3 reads TGTGCCACCAGCAGCCTAATCGGACTACAGCAGTATTTT. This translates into CATSSLIGLQQYF.

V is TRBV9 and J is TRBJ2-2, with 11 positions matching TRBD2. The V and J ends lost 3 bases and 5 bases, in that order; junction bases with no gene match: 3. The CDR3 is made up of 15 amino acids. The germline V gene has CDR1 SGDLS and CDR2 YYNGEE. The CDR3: CASSASGRRTGELFF. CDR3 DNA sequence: TGTGCCAGCAGCGCTAGCGGGAGGAGAACCGGGGAGCTGTTTTTT.

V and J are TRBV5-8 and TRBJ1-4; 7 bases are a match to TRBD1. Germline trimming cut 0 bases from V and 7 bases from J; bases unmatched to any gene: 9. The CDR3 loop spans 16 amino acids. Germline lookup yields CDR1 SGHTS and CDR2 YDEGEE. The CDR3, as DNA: TGTGCCAGCAGCTTGGGGTCGGGACAGCAAGGTGAAAAACTGTTTTTT. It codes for CASSLGSGQQGEKLFF.

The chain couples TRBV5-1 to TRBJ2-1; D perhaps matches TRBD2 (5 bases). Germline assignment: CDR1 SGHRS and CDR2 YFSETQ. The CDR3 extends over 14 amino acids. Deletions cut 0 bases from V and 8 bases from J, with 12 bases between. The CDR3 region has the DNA TGCGCCAGCAGCTTGGTGCGAACCGGGGATGAGCAGTTCTTC. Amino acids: CASSLVRTGDEQFF.

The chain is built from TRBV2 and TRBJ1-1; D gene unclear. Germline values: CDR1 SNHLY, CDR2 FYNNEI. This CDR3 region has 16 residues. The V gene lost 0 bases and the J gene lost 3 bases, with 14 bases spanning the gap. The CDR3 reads CASSEATGRVDTEAFF. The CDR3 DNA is TGTGCCAGCAGTGAAGCGACGGGTCGCGTGGACACTGAAGCTTTCTTT. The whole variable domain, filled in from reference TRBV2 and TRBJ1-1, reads EPEVTQTPSHQVTQMGQEVILRCVPISNHLYFYWYRQILGQKVEFLVSFYNNEISEKSEIFDDQFSVERPDGSNFTLKIRSTKLEDSAMYFCASSEATGRVDTEAFFGQGTRLTVV.

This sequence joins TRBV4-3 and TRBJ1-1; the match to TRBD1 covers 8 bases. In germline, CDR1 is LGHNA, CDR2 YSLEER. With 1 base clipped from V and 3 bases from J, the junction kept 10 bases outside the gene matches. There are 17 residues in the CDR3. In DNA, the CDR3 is TGCGCCAGCAGCCAAGGGGGGCGCAGGGGGCGCGACACTGAAGCTTTCTTT. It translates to CASSQGGRRGRDTEAFF.

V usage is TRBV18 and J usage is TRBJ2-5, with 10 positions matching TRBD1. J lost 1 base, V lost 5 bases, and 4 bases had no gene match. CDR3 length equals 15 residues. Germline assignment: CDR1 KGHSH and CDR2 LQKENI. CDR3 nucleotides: TGTGCCAGCTCATCCGGACAGGGGGGCCAAGAGACCCAGTACTTC. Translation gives CASSSGQGGQETQYF.

CDR3 nucleotides: TGTGCCAGTAGTATCGGGACTAGCGGAAACAATGAGCAGTTCTTC. Amino acids: CASSIGTSGNNEQFF. The chain links TRBV19 to TRBJ2-1; TRBD2 agrees at 11 bases. Germline V gene data show CDR1 as LNHDA and CDR2 as SQIVND (reference sequence). CDR3 length equals 15 residues. V trimming: 3 bases; J trimming: 5 bases; junction bases outside the gene matches: 3. The full variable domain, in which reference TRBV19 and TRBJ2-1 provide the parts outside the CDR3, is DGGITQSPKYLFRKEGQNVTLSCEQNLNHDAMYWYRQDPGQGLRLIYYSQIVNDFQKGDIAEGYSVSREKKESFPLTVTSAQKNPTAFYLCASSIGTSGNNEQFFGPGTRLTVL.

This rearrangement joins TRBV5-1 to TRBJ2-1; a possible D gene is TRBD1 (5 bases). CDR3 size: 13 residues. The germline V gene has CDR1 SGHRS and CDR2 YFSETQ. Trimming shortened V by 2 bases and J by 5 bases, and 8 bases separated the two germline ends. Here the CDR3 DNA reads TGCGCCAGCAGCTTCCCAGGGAACAATGAGCAGTTCTTC. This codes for CASSFPGNNEQFF.